These T cell receptor beta chains were read from a single sample in a study of blood T cell repertoires in COVID-19. Produced via immunoSEQ multiplex PCR; TCRdb's table is partial and in-frame only. The repertoire holds fewer than 200,000 clones, with about 80% as singletons. Sequencing was done on a sample of peripheral blood. The receptors were sampled from a man aged 70-80 years with active or convalescent COVID-19. Both conserved end residues are part of each CDR3. Fields, in order: V gene, J gene, CDR3 protein.

TRBV4-3	TRBJ2-1	CASSHSRTSAPAHNEQFF
TRBV6-2/TRBV6-3	TRBJ1-5	CASSSTKDRPNQPQHF
TRBV23-1	TRBJ2-1	CASRSYNEQFF
TRBV5-1	TRBJ1-1	CASSWERDTEAFF
TRBV18	TRBJ1-5	CASSKTGGGNQPQHF
TRBV27	TRBJ1-1	CASSTGGTGGRRAFF
TRBV28	TRBJ1-5	CASRPLRGSNQPQHF
TRBV5-8	TRBJ1-1	CASSQPGQTNTEAFF
TRBV3-1/TRBV3-2	TRBJ2-7	CASSQDRDLRVYEQYF
TRBV7-2	TRBJ1-1	CASSQRTVAEAFF
TRBV7-2	TRBJ2-3	CASSFLLAGGRSDTQYF
TRBV5-1	TRBJ1-5	CASSTGAGNQPQHF
TRBV9	TRBJ1-1	CASSVGGTANTEAFF
TRBV30	TRBJ2-3	CAWSVPYLGEGGLTDTQYF
TRBV6-2/TRBV6-3	TRBJ2-7	CASSYTFRGSYEQYF
TRBV6-2/TRBV6-3	TRBJ1-5	CASSYRADRGNQPQHF
TRBV7-9	TRBJ2-3	CASSRDSSTDTQYF
TRBV10-3	TRBJ1-5	CAISDEASNQPQHF
TRBV28	TRBJ1-1	CASSPALGTGPEAFF
TRBV3-1/TRBV3-2	TRBJ1-1	CASSHGVGATEAFF
TRBV18	TRBJ2-7	CASSPYRDSYEQYF
TRBV7-2	TRBJ1-1	CASSARGRANTEAFF
TRBV7-2	TRBJ1-1	CASSANRDREAFF
TRBV4-1	TRBJ2-7	CASSPLAGGTWGEQYF